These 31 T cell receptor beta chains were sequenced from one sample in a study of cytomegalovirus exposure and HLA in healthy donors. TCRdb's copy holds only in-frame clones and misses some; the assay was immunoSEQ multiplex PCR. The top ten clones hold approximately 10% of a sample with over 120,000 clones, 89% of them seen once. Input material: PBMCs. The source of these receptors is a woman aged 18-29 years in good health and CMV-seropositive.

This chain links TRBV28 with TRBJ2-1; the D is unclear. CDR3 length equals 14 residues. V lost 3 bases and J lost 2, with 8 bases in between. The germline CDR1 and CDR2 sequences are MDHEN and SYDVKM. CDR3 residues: CASSFMPAYNEQFF. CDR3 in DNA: TGTGCCAGCAGTTTCATGCCAGCCTACAATGAGCAGTTCTTC. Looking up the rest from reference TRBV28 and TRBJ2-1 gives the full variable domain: DVKVTQSSRYLVKRTGEKVFLECVQDMDHENMFWYRQDPGLGLRLIYFSYDVKMKEKGDIPEGYSVSREKKERFSLILESASTNQTSMYLCASSFMPAYNEQFFGPGTRLTVL.

The DNA for the CDR3 is TGTGCCAGCACCAGGGAGGATTACATCGGGGAGCTGTTTTTT. Protein: CASTREDYIGELFF. The rearrangement joins TRBV28 to TRBJ2-2; a weak D match, TRBD2 (6 bases). Between the trimmed V and J ends, which lost 7 bases and 7 bases, there was a span of 16 bases. Germline V lookup: CDR1 MDHEN, CDR2 SYDVKM. The CDR3 runs to 14 residues.

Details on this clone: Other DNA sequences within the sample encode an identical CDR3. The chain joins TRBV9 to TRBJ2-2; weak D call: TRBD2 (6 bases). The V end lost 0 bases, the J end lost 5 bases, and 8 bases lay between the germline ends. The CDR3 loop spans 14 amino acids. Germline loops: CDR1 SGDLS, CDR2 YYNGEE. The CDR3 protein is CASSVGGGTGELFF. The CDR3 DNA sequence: TGTGCCAGCAGCGTAGGGGGAGGAACCGGGGAGCTGTTTTTT.

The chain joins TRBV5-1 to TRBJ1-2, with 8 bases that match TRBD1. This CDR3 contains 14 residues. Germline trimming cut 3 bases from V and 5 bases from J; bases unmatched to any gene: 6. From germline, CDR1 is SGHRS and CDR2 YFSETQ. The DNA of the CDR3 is TGCGCCAGCAGCTCGGGGACAGGTGATTATGGCTACACCTTC. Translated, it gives CASSSGTGDYGYTF.

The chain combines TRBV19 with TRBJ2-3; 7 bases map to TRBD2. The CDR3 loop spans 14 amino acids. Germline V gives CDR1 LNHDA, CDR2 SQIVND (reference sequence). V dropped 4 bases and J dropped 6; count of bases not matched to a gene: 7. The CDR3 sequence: CASSRRTRQDTQYF. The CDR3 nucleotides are TGTGCCAGTAGTAGACGGACTAGACAGGATACGCAGTATTTT.

The CDR3 loop is CASSRAEVTDTQYF. Here the CDR3 DNA reads TGCGCCAGCAGCCGAGCGGAAGTGACAGATACGCAGTATTTT. J is TRBJ2-3 and V is TRBV5-1; maybe TRBD2 (5 bases). CDR1 is SGHRS, CDR2 YFSETQ, per germline. The CDR3 contains 14 residues. V was clipped by 4 bases and J by 3 bases, with 12 bases between them.

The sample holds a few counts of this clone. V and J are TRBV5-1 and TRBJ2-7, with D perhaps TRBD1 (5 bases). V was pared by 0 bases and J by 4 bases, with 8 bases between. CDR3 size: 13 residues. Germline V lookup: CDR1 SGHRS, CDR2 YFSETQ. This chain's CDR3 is CASSLDRRYEQYF. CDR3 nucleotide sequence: TGCGCCAGCAGCTTGGACAGGAGATACGAGCAGTACTTC. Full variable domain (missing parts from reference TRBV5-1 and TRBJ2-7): KAGVTQTPRYLIKTRGQQVTLSCSPISGHRSVSWYQQTPGQGLQFLFEYFSETQRNKGNFPGRFSGRQFSNSRSEMNVSTLELGDSALYLCASSLDRRYEQYFGPGTRLTVT.

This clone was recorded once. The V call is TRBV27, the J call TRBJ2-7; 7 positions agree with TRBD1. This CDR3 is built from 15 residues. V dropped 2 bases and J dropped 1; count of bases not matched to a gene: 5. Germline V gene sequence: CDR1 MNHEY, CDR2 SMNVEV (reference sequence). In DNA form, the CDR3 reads TGTGCCAGCAGTTTAGCGGCAGGGGGTTCCTACGAGCAGTACTTC. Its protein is CASSLAAGGSYEQYF.

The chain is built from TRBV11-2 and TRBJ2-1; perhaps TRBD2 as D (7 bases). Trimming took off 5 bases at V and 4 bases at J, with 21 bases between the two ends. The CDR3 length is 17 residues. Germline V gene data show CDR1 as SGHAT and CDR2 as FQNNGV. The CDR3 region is CASSLVGAGAAYNEQFF. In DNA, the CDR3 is TGTGCCAGCAGCCTAGTCGGTGCGGGGGCCGCTTACAATGAGCAGTTCTTC.

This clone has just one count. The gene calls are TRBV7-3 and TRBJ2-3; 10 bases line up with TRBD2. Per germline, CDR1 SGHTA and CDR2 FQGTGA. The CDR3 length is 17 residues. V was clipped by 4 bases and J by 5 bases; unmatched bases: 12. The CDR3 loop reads CASSSQGLAVLGDTQYF. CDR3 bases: TGTGCCAGCAGCTCCCAAGGACTAGCGGTATTGGGAGATACGCAGTATTTT.

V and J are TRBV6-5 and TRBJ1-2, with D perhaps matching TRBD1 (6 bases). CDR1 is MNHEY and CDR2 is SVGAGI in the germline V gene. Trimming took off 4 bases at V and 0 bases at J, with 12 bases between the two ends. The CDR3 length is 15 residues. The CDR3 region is CASSSGQPTNYGYTF. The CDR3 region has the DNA TGTGCCAGCAGTTCCGGACAGCCCACTAACTATGGCTACACCTTC.

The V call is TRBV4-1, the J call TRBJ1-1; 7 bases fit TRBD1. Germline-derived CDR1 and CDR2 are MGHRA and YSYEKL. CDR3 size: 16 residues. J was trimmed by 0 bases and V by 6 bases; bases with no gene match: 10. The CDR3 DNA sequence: TGCGCCAGCAGTCTCCGGGACAGAGCCCTGAACACTGAAGCTTTCTTT. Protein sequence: CASSLRDRALNTEAFF.

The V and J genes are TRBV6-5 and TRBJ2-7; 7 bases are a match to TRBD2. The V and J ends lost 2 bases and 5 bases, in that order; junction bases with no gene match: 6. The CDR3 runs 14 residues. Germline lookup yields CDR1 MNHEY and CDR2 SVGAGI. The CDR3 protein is CASSYLGGINEQYF. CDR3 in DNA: TGTGCCAGCAGTTACCTCGGGGGGATCAACGAGCAGTACTTC.

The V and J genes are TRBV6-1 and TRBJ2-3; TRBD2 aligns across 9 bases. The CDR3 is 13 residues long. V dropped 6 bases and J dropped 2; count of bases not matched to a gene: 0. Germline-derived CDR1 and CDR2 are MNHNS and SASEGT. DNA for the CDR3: TGTGCCAGCAGGGGACTAGCCACAGATACGCAGTATTTT. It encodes CASRGLATDTQYF.

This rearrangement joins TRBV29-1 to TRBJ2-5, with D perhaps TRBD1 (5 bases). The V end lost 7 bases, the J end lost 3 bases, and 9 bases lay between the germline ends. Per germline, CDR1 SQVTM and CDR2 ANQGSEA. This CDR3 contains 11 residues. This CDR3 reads CSADIEETQYF. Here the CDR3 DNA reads TGCAGCGCGGACATAGAAGAGACCCAGTACTTC.

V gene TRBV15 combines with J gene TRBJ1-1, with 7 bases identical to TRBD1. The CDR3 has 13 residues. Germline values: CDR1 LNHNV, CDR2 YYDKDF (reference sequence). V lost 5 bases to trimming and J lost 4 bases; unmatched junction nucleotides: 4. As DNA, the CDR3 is TGTGCCACCAGCGGCAGGGGGTCCACTGAAGCTTTCTTT. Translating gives CATSGRGSTEAFF.

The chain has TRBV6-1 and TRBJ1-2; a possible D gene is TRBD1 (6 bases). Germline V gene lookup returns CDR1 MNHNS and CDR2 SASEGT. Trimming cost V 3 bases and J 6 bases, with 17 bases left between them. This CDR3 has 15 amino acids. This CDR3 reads CASSDPEQGSDGYTF. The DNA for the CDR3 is TGTGCCAGCAGTGACCCTGAACAGGGCTCGGATGGCTACACCTTC.

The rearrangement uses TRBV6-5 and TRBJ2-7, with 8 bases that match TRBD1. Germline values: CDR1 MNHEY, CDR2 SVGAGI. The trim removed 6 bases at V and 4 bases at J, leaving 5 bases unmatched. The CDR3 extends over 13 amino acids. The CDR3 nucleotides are TGTGCCAGCAGGCCCCGGACAGGGTACGAGCAGTACTTC. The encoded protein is CASRPRTGYEQYF.

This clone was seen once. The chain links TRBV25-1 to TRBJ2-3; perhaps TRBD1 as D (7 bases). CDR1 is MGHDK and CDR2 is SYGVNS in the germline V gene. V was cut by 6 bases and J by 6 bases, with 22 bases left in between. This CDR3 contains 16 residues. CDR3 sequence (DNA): TGTGCCAGCAGGGCCCAGGGGGAGGTAGTCGTGGATACGCAGTATTTT. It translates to CASRAQGEVVVDTQYF.

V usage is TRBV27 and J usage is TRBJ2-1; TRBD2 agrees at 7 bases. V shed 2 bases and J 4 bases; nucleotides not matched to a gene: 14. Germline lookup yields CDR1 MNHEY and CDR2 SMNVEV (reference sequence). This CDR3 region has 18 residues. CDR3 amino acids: CASSLGSSSGLEYNEQFF. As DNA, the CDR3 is TGTGCCAGCAGTTTAGGGTCTTCCTCCGGACTAGAGTACAATGAGCAGTTCTTC.

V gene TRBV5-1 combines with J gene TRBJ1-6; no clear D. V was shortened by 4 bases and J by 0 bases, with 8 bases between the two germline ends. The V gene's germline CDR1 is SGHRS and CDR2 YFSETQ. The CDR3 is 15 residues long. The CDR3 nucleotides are TGCGCCAGCAGCCAACAGAGCTCCTATAATTCACCCCTCCACTTT. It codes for CASSQQSSYNSPLHF. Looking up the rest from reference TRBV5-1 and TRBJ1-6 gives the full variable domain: KAGVTQTPRYLIKTRGQQVTLSCSPISGHRSVSWYQQTPGQGLQFLFEYFSETQRNKGNFPGRFSGRQFSNSRSEMNVSTLELGDSALYLCASSQQSSYNSPLHFGNGTRLTVT.

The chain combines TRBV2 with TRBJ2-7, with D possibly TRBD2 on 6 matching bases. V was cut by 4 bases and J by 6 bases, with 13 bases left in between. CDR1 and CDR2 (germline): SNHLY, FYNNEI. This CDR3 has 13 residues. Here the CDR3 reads CASSGAPTSEQYF. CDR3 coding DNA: TGTGCCAGCAGTGGGGCCCCGACTAGCGAGCAGTACTTC.

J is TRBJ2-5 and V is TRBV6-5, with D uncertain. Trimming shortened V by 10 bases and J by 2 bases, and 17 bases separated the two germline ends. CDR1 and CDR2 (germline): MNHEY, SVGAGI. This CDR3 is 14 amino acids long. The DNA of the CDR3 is TGTGCCAACCCCAGCGAAAGGAATCAAGAGACCCAGTACTTC. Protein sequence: CANPSERNQETQYF.

The CDR3 here is CASSHPTGGPENTEAFF. For the CDR3, the DNA is TGCGCCAGCAGCCACCCGACAGGGGGTCCGGAAAACACTGAAGCTTTCTTT. The chain recombines TRBV4-3 with TRBJ1-1, with 9 bases that match TRBD1. The CDR3 has 17 amino acids. The germline V gene encodes CDR1 LGHNA and CDR2 YSLEER. V dropped 3 bases and J dropped 2; count of bases not matched to a gene: 10.

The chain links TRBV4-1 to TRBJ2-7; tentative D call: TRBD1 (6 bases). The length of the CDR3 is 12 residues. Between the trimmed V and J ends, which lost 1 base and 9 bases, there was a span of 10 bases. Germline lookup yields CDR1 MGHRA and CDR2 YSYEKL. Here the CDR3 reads CASSQVMDRQYF. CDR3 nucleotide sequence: TGCGCCAGCAGCCAAGTTATGGACAGGCAGTACTTC.

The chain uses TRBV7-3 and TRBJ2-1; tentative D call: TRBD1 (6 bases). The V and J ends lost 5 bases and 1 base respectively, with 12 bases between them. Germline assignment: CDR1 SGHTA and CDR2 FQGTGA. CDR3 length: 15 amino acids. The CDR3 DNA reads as TGTGCCAGCAGCCCATCAGGGGTGTCCTACAATGAGCAGTTCTTC. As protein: CASSPSGVSYNEQFF.

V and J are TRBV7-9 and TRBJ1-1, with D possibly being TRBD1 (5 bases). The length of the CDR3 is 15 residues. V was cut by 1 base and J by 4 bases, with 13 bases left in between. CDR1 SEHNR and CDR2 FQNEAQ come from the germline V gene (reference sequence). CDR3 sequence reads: CASSLEGVVSTEAFF. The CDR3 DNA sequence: TGTGCCAGCAGCTTAGAAGGGGTAGTATCCACTGAAGCTTTCTTT.

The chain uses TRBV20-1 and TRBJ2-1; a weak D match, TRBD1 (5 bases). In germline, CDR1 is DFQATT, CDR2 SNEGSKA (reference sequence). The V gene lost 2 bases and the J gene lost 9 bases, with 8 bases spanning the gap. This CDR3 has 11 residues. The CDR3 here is CSARQGTEQFF. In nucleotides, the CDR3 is TGCAGTGCTAGACAGGGCACTGAGCAGTTCTTC.

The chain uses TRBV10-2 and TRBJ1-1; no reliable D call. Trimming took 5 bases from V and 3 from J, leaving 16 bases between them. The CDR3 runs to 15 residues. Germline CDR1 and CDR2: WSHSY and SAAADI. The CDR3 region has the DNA TGCGCCAGCAGTTCCAACCCAGGTTGGGACACTGAAGCTTTCTTT. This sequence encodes CASSSNPGWDTEAFF.

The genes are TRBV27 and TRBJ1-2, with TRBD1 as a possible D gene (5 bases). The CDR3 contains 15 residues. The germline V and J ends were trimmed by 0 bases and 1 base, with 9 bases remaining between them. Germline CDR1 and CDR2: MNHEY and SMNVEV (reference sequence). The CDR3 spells CASSLSNRFNYGYTF. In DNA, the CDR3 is TGTGCCAGCAGTTTATCGAACAGGTTTAACTATGGCTACACCTTC.

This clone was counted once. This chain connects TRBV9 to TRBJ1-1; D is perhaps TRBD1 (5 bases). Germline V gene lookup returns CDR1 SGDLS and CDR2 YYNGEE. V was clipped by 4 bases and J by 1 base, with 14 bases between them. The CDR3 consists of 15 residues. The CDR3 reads CASSPGGLRNTEAFF. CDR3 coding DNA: TGTGCCAGCAGCCCCGGGGGTCTTAGGAACACTGAAGCTTTCTTT.